This T cell receptor beta chain was retrieved from a study of a mutant IDH1 vaccine in newly diagnosed glioma. About the study: Patients received vaccination from 4-6 weeks after radiotherapy alone, or with temozolomide cycles. Treated patients showed a male proportion of around 62%, a female proportion of about 40%, and a mean age of 40.4 years. Antecedent treatment encompassed radiotherapy, temozolomide, or their combination; the majority received both.

Trimming pared 8 bases from V and 1 base from J, leaving 14 bases between. Germline lookup yields CDR1 SGHTA and CDR2 FQGNSA. CDR3 size: 14 residues. Note on this clone: Its target is unknown.

Profiled with immunoSEQ multiplex PCR; TCRdb holds only in-frame clones, not every one. Of around 60,000 clones listed, roughly 79% are singletons. Noted time point: week 35, safety follow-up. Topical imiquimod was applied with each vaccine dose, which held 300 ug of mutant IDH1 20-mer peptide. Study-wide results and limits: Immune responses arising from the vaccine appeared in about 94% of patients.

The sample consisted of PBMCs, taken from a glioma patient whose treatment included an IDH1 peptide vaccine. The source of this sequence is a man between 35 and 55 years old with glioma. V is TRBV7-2 and J is TRBJ2-5, with D possibly matching TRBD1 (6 bases). CDR3: CASARGSAQETQYF. CDR3 nucleotides: TGTGCCAGCGCAAGGGGGTCAGCCCAAGAGACCCAGTACTTC.